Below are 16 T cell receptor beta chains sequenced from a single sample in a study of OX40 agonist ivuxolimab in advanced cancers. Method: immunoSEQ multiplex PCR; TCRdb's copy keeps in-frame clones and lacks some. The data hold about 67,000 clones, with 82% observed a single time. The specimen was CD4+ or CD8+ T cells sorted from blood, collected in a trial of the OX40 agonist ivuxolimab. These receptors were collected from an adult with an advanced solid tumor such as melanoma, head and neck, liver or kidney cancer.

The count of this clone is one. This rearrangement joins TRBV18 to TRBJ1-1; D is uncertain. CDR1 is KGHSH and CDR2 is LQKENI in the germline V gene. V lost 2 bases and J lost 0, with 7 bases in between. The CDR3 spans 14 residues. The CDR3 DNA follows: TGTGCCAGCTCACCAGGAGACTTGAACACTGAAGCTTTCTTT. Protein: CASSPGDLNTEAFF.

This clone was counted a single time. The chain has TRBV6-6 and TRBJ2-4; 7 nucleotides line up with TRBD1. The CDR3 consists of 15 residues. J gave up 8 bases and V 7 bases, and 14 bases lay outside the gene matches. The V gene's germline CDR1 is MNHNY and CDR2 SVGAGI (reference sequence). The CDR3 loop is CASNQGGTELYIQYF. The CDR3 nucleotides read TGTGCCAGCAATCAAGGTGGGACAGAGCTCTACATTCAGTACTTC.

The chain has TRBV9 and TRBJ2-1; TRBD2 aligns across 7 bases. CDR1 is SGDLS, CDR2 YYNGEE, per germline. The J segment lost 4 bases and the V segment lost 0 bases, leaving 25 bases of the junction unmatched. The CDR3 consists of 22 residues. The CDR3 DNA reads TGTGCCAGCAGCGTAGGTCTGTTGGCCAGGGCGACGATTGCGGGAGTTTACAATGAGCAGTTCTTC. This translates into CASSVGLLARATIAGVYNEQFF.

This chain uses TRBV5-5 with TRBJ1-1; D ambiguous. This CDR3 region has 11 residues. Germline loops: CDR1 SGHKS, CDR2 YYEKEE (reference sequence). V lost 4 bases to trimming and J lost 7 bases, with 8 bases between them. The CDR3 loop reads CASSPGVEAFF. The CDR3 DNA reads TGTGCCAGCAGCCCCGGGGTTGAAGCTTTCTTT.

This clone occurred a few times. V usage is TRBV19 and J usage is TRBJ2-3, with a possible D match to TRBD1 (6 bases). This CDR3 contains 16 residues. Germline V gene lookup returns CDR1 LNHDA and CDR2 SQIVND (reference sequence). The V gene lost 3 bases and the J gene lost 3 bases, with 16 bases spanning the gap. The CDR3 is CASSIQQGGETDTQYF. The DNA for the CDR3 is TGTGCCAGTAGTATCCAACAGGGTGGCGAGACAGATACGCAGTATTTT.

The CDR3, as DNA: TGTGCCAGCGGGCAGGGCGGTAGCGGGGAGCTGTTTTTT. It translates to CASGQGGSGELFF. The chain links TRBV27 to TRBJ2-2, with a weak D call TRBD1 (5 bases). Germline V gene sequence: CDR1 MNHEY, CDR2 SMNVEV (reference sequence). V was cut by 8 bases and J by 7 bases, with 14 bases left in between. The CDR3 totals 13 residues.

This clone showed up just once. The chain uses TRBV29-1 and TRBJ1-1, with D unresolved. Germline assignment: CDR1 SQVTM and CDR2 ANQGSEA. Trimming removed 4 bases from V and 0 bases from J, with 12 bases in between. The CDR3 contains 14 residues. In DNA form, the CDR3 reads TGCAGCGTTGTTCCAATAGGCTTGAACACTGAAGCTTTCTTT. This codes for CSVVPIGLNTEAFF.

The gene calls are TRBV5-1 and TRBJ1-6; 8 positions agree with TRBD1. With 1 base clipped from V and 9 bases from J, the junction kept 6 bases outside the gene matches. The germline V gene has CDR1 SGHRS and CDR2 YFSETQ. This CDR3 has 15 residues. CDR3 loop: CASSLTDRVGSPLHF. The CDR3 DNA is TGCGCCAGCAGCTTGACGGACAGGGTAGGTTCACCCCTCCACTTT. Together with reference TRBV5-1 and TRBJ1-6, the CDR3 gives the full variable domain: KAGVTQTPRYLIKTRGQQVTLSCSPISGHRSVSWYQQTPGQGLQFLFEYFSETQRNKGNFPGRFSGRQFSNSRSEMNVSTLELGDSALYLCASSLTDRVGSPLHFGNGTRLTVT.

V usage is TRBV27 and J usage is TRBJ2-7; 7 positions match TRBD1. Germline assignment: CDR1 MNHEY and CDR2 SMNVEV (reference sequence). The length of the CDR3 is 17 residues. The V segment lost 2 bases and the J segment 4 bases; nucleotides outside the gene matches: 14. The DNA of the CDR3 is TGTGCCAGCAGTTTAGTAGGGGCCCGACAGGGTCCGTACGAGCAGTACTTC. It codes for CASSLVGARQGPYEQYF.

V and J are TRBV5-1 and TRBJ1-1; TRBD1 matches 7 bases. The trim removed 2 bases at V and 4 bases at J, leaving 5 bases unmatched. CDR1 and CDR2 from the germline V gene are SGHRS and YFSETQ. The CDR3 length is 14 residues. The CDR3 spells CASSLYRGGTEAFF. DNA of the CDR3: TGCGCCAGCAGCTTATACAGGGGCGGCACTGAAGCTTTCTTT.

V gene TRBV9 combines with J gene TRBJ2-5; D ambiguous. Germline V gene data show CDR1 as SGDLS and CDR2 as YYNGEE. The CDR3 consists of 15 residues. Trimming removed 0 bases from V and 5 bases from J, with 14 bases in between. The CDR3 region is CASSVGGFARETQYF. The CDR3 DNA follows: TGTGCCAGCAGCGTAGGTGGCTTTGCCCGGGAGACCCAGTACTTC.

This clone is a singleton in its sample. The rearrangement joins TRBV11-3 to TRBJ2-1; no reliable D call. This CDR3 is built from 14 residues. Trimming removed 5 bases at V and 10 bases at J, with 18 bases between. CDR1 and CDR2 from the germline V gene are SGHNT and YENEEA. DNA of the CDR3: TGTGCCAGCAGCCCCCAATCCGGTGCGGAGGAGCAGTTCTTC. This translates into CASSPQSGAEEQFF.

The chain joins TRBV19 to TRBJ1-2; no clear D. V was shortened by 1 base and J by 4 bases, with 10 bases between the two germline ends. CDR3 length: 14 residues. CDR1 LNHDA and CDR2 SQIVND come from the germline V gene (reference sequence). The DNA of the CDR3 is TGTGCCAGTAGTATAGCCAGCGTCTCCTATGGCTACACCTTC. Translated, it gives CASSIASVSYGYTF.

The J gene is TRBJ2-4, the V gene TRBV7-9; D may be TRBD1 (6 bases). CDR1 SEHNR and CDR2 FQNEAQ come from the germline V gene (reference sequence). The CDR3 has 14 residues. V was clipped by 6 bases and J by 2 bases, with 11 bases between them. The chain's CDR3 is CASSQRGSKNIQYF. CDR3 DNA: TGTGCCAGCAGTCAGAGGGGGTCCAAAAACATTCAGTACTTC.

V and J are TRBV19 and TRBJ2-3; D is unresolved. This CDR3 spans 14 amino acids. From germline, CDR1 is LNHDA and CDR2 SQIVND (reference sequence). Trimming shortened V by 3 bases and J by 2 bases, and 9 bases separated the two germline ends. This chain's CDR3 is CASSIQGLTDTQYF. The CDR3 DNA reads TGTGCCAGTAGTATTCAAGGGCTCACAGATACGCAGTATTTT.

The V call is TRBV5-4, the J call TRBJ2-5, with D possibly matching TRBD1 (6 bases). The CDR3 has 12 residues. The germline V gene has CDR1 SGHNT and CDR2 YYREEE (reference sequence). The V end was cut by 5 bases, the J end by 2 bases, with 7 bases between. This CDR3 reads CASRDSQETQYF. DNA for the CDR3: TGTGCCAGCAGGGACAGTCAAGAGACCCAGTACTTC.